The 14 T cell receptor beta chains presented below share a single source sample, sequenced in a study of blood T cell repertoires in COVID-19. TCRdb's table, derived via immunoSEQ multiplex PCR, lists solely in-frame clones and lacks some. The table records approximately 88,000 clones, about four fifths of them present only once. Source material: peripheral blood. These receptors were collected from a man aged 65 to 85 with COVID-19, enrolled during active disease.

This chain uses TRBV11-2 with TRBJ2-7; 7 bases are shared with TRBD1. CDR1 and CDR2 from the germline V gene are SGHAT and FQNNGV. The V gene end was trimmed by 5 bases and the J gene end by 2 bases; junction bases not matched to a gene: 6. This CDR3 is 14 amino acids long. The CDR3 spells CASSPSQGAYEQYF. For the CDR3, the DNA is TGTGCCAGCAGCCCCTCCCAGGGGGCCTACGAGCAGTACTTC.

The chain is built from TRBV19 and TRBJ1-6; D unresolved. The CDR3 is 15 amino acids. V lost 6 bases and J 4 bases, leaving 13 bases between the germline ends. Germline V gene sequence: CDR1 LNHDA, CDR2 SQIVND (reference sequence). Here the CDR3 DNA reads TGTGCCAGTAGAGCGGCCCGAGGGTATAATTCACCCCTCCACTTT. It translates to CASRAARGYNSPLHF.

The sample holds one count of this clone. This rearrangement joins TRBV30 to TRBJ1-5; D might be TRBD1 (5 bases). V was clipped by 0 bases and J by 6 bases, with 9 bases between them. This CDR3 is built from 13 residues. Germline V gene lookup returns CDR1 GTSNPN and CDR2 SVGIG (reference sequence). This CDR3 is CAWSVQEGQPQHF. The CDR3 bases are TGTGCCTGGAGTGTACAGGAGGGTCAGCCCCAGCATTTT.

The rearrangement uses TRBV7-2 and TRBJ1-5; 9 bases are a match to TRBD1. The germline gives CDR1 SGHTA, CDR2 FQGNSA. V was clipped by 3 bases and J by 6 bases; unmatched bases: 6. The CDR3 has 15 amino acids. Here the CDR3 reads CASSFDRGYFQPQHF. For the CDR3, the DNA is TGTGCCAGCAGCTTCGACAGGGGGTATTTTCAGCCCCAGCATTTT.

The gene calls are TRBV20-1 and TRBJ2-7, with D perhaps matching TRBD1 (6 bases). CDR3 length equals 11 residues. The V gene's germline CDR1 is DFQATT and CDR2 SNEGSKA (reference sequence). Trimming removed 4 bases from V and 5 bases from J, with 9 bases in between. CDR3 sequence reads: CSAMQGNEQYF. The DNA for the CDR3 is TGCAGTGCTATGCAGGGGAACGAGCAGTACTTC.

The genes are TRBV7-2 and TRBJ2-3, with D possibly TRBD1 on 5 matching bases. This CDR3 is built from 16 residues. V shed 5 bases and J shed 0 bases, with 15 bases lying between them. CDR1 is SGHTA and CDR2 is FQGNSA in the germline V gene. The chain's CDR3 is CASSPYGHLSTDTQYF. The CDR3 coding sequence is TGTGCCAGCAGCCCCTACGGACATCTAAGCACAGATACGCAGTATTTT.

The chain is built from TRBV7-2 and TRBJ2-3, with D possibly TRBD1 on 6 matching bases. V was shortened by 5 bases and J by 0 bases, with 12 bases between the two germline ends. This CDR3 region has 15 residues. CDR1 is SGHTA, CDR2 FQGNSA, per germline. The CDR3 DNA reads TGTGCCAGCAGCAAAGACAGGATTAGCACAGATACGCAGTATTTT. It is translated as CASSKDRISTDTQYF.

The J gene is TRBJ2-1, the V gene TRBV3-1 (or the pseudogene TRBV3-2); the match to TRBD2 covers 8 bases. Trimming removed 4 bases from V and 7 bases from J; junction bases left unmatched: 18. This CDR3 is 18 amino acids long. Germline values: CDR1 LGHDT, CDR2 YNNKEL (reference sequence). For the CDR3, the DNA is TGTGCCAGCAGCCGAACTGTCGGCCGGGAGGGCCTAAGTAATGAGCAGTTCTTC. Encoded protein: CASSRTVGREGLSNEQFF.

The chain employs TRBV7-2 and TRBJ2-4; 8 nucleotides align to TRBD1. CDR3 length: 12 amino acids. J lost 11 bases, V lost 2 bases, and 2 bases had no gene match. The germline CDR1 and CDR2 sequences are SGHTA and FQGNSA. The CDR3 DNA reads TGTGCCAGCAGCTTAACGGACAGGGTTCAGTACTTC. The encoded protein is CASSLTDRVQYF. The full variable domain, rest sourced from reference TRBV7-2 and TRBJ2-4, is GAGVSQSPSNKVTEKGKDVELRCDPISGHTALYWYRQSLGQGLEFLIYFQGNSAPDKSGLPSDRFSAERTGGSVSTLTIQRTQQEDSAVYLCASSLTDRVQYFGAGTRLSVL.

This clone was recorded only once. The chain uses TRBV5-4 and TRBJ2-1; 11 nucleotides agree with TRBD2. J lost 2 bases, V lost 5 bases, and 3 bases had no gene match. This CDR3 region has 15 residues. Germline CDR1 reads SGHNT; CDR2 reads YYREEE (reference sequence). The CDR3 sequence: CASSPSGGPYNEQFF. The CDR3 DNA reads TGTGCCAGCAGTCCTAGCGGGGGGCCCTACAATGAGCAGTTCTTC.

CDR3 sequence reads: CASRFGTATEAFF. DNA of the CDR3: TGTGCCAGCAGGTTCGGGACAGCAACTGAAGCTTTCTTT. J is TRBJ1-1 and V is TRBV5-4; 7 bases are a match to TRBD1. CDR1 and CDR2 from the germline V gene are SGHNT and YYREEE (reference sequence). V shed 5 bases and J 5 bases; nucleotides not matched to a gene: 6. This CDR3 comprises 13 residues.

The CDR3 DNA sequence: TGTGCCAGTAGTACCAGGGGGCCCGGCACTGAAGCTTTCTTT. Encoded protein: CASSTRGPGTEAFF. V and J are TRBV19 and TRBJ1-1; TRBD1 agrees at 8 bases. Germline-derived CDR1 and CDR2 are LNHDA and SQIVND (reference sequence). The CDR3 has 14 amino acids. The V segment lost 4 bases and the J segment 4 bases; nucleotides outside the gene matches: 5.

The rearrangement links TRBV18 to TRBJ1-2; D is ambiguous. This CDR3 has 16 amino acids. CDR1 KGHSH and CDR2 LQKENI come from the germline V gene. The ends were cut back, 0 bases at V and 4 bases at J, with 15 bases in the middle. The CDR3 protein is CASSPPVARVSYGYTF. CDR3 DNA: TGTGCCAGCTCACCACCGGTGGCCCGTGTCAGCTATGGCTACACCTTC.

This clone showed up just a few times. The V gene is TRBV7-3, the J gene TRBJ2-5; 11 bases agree with TRBD2. This CDR3 comprises 15 residues. Losses at the gene ends were 5 bases for V and 10 bases for J; bases not matched to a gene: 12. Germline CDR1 SGHTA, CDR2 FQGTGA. The CDR3 coding sequence is TGTGCCAGCAGCCCTAGCGGGGGGTCCAAGAGAGGCCAGTACTTC. Translating gives CASSPSGGSKRGQYF.